Listed below are T cell receptor beta chains from one sample, sequenced in a study of shared clonotypes between healthy human individuals. Assay: immunoSEQ multiplex PCR; the TCRdb copy retains only in-frame clones and omits some. The table shows about 1 million clones, with approximately 68% occurring only once. The sample consisted of memory CD4+ T cells sorted from blood. Source of these receptors: a man in his late teens or twenties in good health. Each CDR3 is given with its conserved first and last residue. The order of the fields is J gene, V gene, clone size, D gene, CDR3 protein, CDR3 DNA. D genes are given only for firm matches. Clone size, where shown, is once, few, many, or a class for clones that have expanded.

TRBJ2-7	TRBV18	NA	NA	CASSPLKTYEQYF	TGTGCCAGCTCACCACTTAAGACCTACGAGCAGTACTTC
TRBJ2-3	TRBV29-1	NA	TRBD2	CSVGGSAGGSDTQYF	TGCAGCGTTGGTGGGTCTGCGGGAGGCTCAGATACGCAGTATTTT
TRBJ2-1	TRBV5-6	NA	TRBD1	CASSLWDRQYNEQFF	TGTGCCAGCAGCTTGTGGGACAGGCAATACAATGAGCAGTTCTTC
TRBJ2-7	TRBV2	NA	TRBD2	CASSGLAGPYEQYF	TGTGCCAGCAGTGGGCTAGCGGGCCCATACGAGCAGTACTTC
TRBJ2-3	TRBV5-4	NA	NA	CASSWGPITDTQYF	TGTGCCAGCAGCTGGGGACCAATAACAGATACGCAGTATTTT
TRBJ2-5	TRBV7-2	NA	TRBD2	CASSQSRGRETQYF	TGTGCCAGCAGCCAGAGTCGCGGGAGGGAGACCCAGTACTTC
TRBJ1-6	TRBV9	few	TRBD1	CASRLTGEDSPLHF	TGTGCCAGCAGGCTGACAGGGGAGGATTCACCCCTCCACTTT
TRBJ2-4	TRBV5-8	NA	NA	CASSLKQGANLAKNIQYF	TGTGCCAGCAGCTTGAAACAGGGAGCCAACCTAGCCAAAAACATTCAGTACTTC
TRBJ2-1	TRBV10-3	NA	NA	CAISGLVNEQFF	TGTGCCATCAGTGGACTAGTGAATGAGCAGTTCTTC
TRBJ2-7	TRBV9	once	NA	CASSVGQTPYEQYF	TGTGCCAGCAGCGTAGGGCAGACACCCTACGAGCAGTACTTC
TRBJ2-5	TRBV5-4	NA	TRBD2	CASSLASGGQETQYF	TGTGCCAGCAGCTTGGCCTCGGGGGGACAAGAGACCCAGTACTTC
TRBJ2-3	TRBV5-1	NA	NA	CASSFGTHGTDTQYF	TGCGCCAGCAGCTTTGGGACTCACGGGACAGATACGCAGTATTTT
TRBJ2-7	TRBV5-1	NA	NA	CASSPQGNALVLGLCEQYF	TGCGCCAGCAGCCCACAGGGTAATGCTCTCGTACTAGGGTTGTGCGAGCAGTACTTC
TRBJ2-1	TRBV10-3	NA	TRBD2	CAITPGSGDNEQFF	TGTGCCATCACCCCAGGGAGCGGGGACAATGAGCAGTTCTTC
TRBJ2-5	TRBV5-1	NA	NA	CASSLAAQPKTETQYF	TGCGCCAGCAGCTTGGCGGCCCAACCTAAGACTGAGACCCAGTACTTC
TRBJ1-5	TRBV29-1	NA	NA	CSVKDSDNQPQHF	TGCAGCGTCAAGGACAGTGACAATCAGCCCCAGCATTTT
TRBJ2-3	TRBV29-1	once	NA	CSVMGASSTDTQYF	TGCAGCGTGATGGGGGCTTCTAGCACAGATACGCAGTATTTT
TRBJ1-6	TRBV11-2	few	NA	CASSLEALAGAYNSPLHF	TGTGCCAGCAGCTTAGAGGCTCTGGCTGGGGCCTATAATTCACCCCTCCACTTT
TRBJ2-2	TRBV18	NA	NA	CASSGTGRRELFF	TGTGCCAGCTCGGGGACCGGTAGGAGGGAGCTGTTTTTT
TRBJ2-6	TRBV5-1	NA	NA	CASSLQVSGANVLTF	TGCGCCAGCAGCTTGCAGGTCTCTGGGGCCAACGTCCTGACTTTC
TRBJ2-7	TRBV27	NA	TRBD2	CASSLSALAASYEQYF	TGTGCCAGCAGTTTATCGGCACTAGCGGCCAGCTACGAGCAGTACTTC
TRBJ1-6	TRBV10-3	NA	NA	CAISEGPGRNSPLHF	TGTGCCATCAGTGAAGGCCCCGGGAGGAATTCACCCCTCCACTTT
TRBJ2-1	TRBV27	once	NA	CASSLQIFSYNEQFF	TGTGCCAGCAGTCTACAGATTTTCTCCTACAATGAGCAGTTCTTC
TRBJ1-3	TRBV6-1	NA	NA	CASSQQGSGNTIYF	TGTGCCAGCAGTCAACAGGGCTCTGGAAACACCATATATTTT
TRBJ1-5	TRBV7-2	NA	NA	CASSREGSYSNQPQHF	TGTGCCAGCAGCCGGGAGGGGAGCTATAGCAATCAGCCCCAGCATTTT
TRBJ1-1	TRBV19	few	NA	CASSMAGHRLNTEAFF	TGTGCCAGTAGTATGGCGGGACACCGGTTGAACACTGAAGCTTTCTTT
TRBJ2-1	TRBV20-1	NA	NA	CSARPYNEQFF	TGCAGTGCTAGGCCTTACAATGAGCAGTTCTTC
TRBJ2-5	TRBV5-1	NA	NA	CASSPGGGYQETQYF	TGCGCCAGCAGCCCAGGCGGCGGCTATCAAGAGACCCAGTACTTC
TRBJ1-6	TRBV28	once	TRBD1	CASSFSPQGGSPLHF	TGTGCCAGCAGTTTTTCTCCACAGGGGGGATCACCCCTCCACTTT
TRBJ2-3	TRBV18	NA	TRBD1	CASSPPVGTGGTDTQYF	TGTGCCAGCTCACCACCGGTTGGGACAGGGGGCACAGATACGCAGTATTTT
TRBJ1-1	TRBV25-1	NA	TRBD1	CASSDTGENTEAFF	TGTGCCAGCAGTGATACAGGGGAGAACACTGAAGCTTTCTTT
TRBJ2-5	TRBV5-1	NA	NA	CASSLELETQYF	TGCGCCAGCAGCTTGGAGTTAGAGACCCAGTACTTC
TRBJ2-5	TRBV2	NA	TRBD1	CASSGMLGQGRETQYF	TGTGCCAGCAGTGGGATGCTCGGACAGGGCCGGGAGACCCAGTACTTC
TRBJ2-3	TRBV7-2	once	NA	CASSLAGGLRTDTQYF	TGTGCCAGCAGCTTAGCAGGGGGGCTCCGCACAGATACGCAGTATTTT
TRBJ2-5	TRBV7-9	NA	NA	CASSFLRQTQYF	TGTGCCAGCAGCTTCTTACGTCAAACCCAGTACTTC
TRBJ2-3	TRBV7-3	NA	TRBD2	CASSLISGGASTQYF	TGTGCCAGCAGCTTAATTAGCGGGGGGGCGAGTACGCAGTATTTT
TRBJ2-6	TRBV11-3	NA	NA	CASSFSGANVLTF	TGTGCCAGCAGCTTCAGTGGGGCCAACGTCCTGACTTTC
TRBJ1-2	TRBV6-5	NA	TRBD1	CASSFRDRMGYTF	TGTGCCAGCTCCTTCCGGGACAGGATGGGCTACACCTTC
TRBJ1-3	TRBV5-1	NA	TRBD1	CASSLEGATGNTIYF	TGCGCCAGCAGCTTGGAGGGGGCGACTGGAAACACCATATATTTT
TRBJ1-6	TRBV2	NA	NA	CASRTGASFSYNSPLHF	TGTGCCAGCCGGACGGGCGCATCGTTTTCCTATAATTCACCCCTCCACTTT
TRBJ2-5	TRBV6-1	NA	NA	CASNTGIQETQYF	TGTGCCAGTAATACAGGGATCCAAGAGACCCAGTACTTC
TRBJ1-1	TRBV5-6	few	NA	CASSLPHKNTEAFF	TGTGCCAGCAGCCTACCACACAAGAACACTGAAGCTTTCTTT
TRBJ2-7	TRBV9	NA	TRBD2	CASSVGPTSVATYEQYF	TGTGCCAGCAGCGTAGGCCCGACTAGCGTTGCAACCTACGAGCAGTACTTC
TRBJ2-7	TRBV7-9	NA	NA	CASSLVDWGRQDEQYF	TGTGCCAGCAGCTTAGTGGATTGGGGCCGTCAAGACGAGCAGTACTTC
TRBJ2-5	TRBV5-1	NA	TRBD2	CASSAGLAQETQYF	TGCGCCAGCAGCGCGGGACTAGCCCAAGAGACCCAGTACTTC
TRBJ1-5	TRBV19	NA	TRBD1	CASSMKGQGESQPQHF	TGTGCCAGTAGTATGAAGGGACAGGGGGAATCTCAGCCCCAGCATTTT
TRBJ2-1	TRBV7-8	NA	NA	CASSTRGLGNEQFF	TGTGCCAGCAGCACAAGAGGGTTGGGGAATGAGCAGTTCTTC
TRBJ2-3	TRBV12-2	NA	NA	CASPVDRATDTQYF	TGTGCAAGTCCCGTGGACAGGGCGACAGATACGCAGTATTTT
TRBJ2-1	TRBV7-9	NA	TRBD2	CASSLYPSGSNEQFF	TGTGCCAGCAGCTTATATCCTAGCGGGAGCAATGAGCAGTTCTTC
TRBJ2-1	TRBV5-1	NA	NA	CASSLAVVASPTIEQFF	TGCGCCAGCAGCTTGGCCGTCGTTGCTTCTCCAACGATTGAGCAGTTCTTC
TRBJ1-1	TRBV7-2	many	NA	CASSLTGGIGTEAFF	TGTGCCAGCAGCTTAACCGGGGGCATAGGCACTGAAGCTTTCTTT